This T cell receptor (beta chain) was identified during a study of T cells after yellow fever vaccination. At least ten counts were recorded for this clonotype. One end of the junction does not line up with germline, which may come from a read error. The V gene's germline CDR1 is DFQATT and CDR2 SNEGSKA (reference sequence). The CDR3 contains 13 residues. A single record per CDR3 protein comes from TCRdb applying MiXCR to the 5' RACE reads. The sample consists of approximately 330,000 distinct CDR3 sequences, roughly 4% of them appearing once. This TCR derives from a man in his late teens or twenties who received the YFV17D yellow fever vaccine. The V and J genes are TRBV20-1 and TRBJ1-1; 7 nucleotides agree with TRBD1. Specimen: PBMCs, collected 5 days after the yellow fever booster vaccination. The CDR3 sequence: CSATTGLKTEAFF. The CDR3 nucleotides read TGCAGTGCTACGACAGGGTTGAAAACTGAAGCTTTCTTT.